This T cell receptor (beta chain) came from a study of T cells in Graves' hyperthyroidism and ophthalmopathy. Study at large: Blood was drawn when the patient was first diagnosed and still untreated.

Each 10 ml fresh peripheral blood draw supplied the PBMCs. The CDR3 length is 13 residues. V gave up 5 bases and J gave up 4 bases; unmatched junction bases: 6. CDR1 is GTSNPN, CDR2 SVGIG, per germline (reference sequence). Study results and limitations: Ophthalmopathy got predicted by the model a median approximately six months before its onset.

Authors of the study amplified TCR beta CDR3 regions from RNA transcripts. The study used the HTBI primer set for a first-round RT-PCR of the TCR CDR3. TCRdb re-called the multiplex PCR reads with MiXCR, one entry per CDR3 protein. Of 450,000 to 550,000 distinct CDR3 sequences listed, less than 25% are singletons. This clonotype appeared a few times. The antigen remains undetermined. This clonotype was sampled from a woman in her 30s with Graves' ophthalmopathy. The source material was blood. This chain links TRBV30 with TRBJ1-2, with 8 bases lining up with TRBD1. CDR3 in amino acids: CAWADRGGYGYTF. CDR3 DNA sequence: TGTGCCTGGGCAGACAGGGGAGGCTATGGCTACACCTTC.